Following are 4 T cell receptor beta chains from one sample sequenced in a study of OX40 agonist ivuxolimab in advanced cancers. Library prep was done by the immunoSEQ multiplex PCR assay. Not all clones reach the TCRdb copy of this immuneACCESS table, which keeps in-frame sequences only. Checked studies attribute under half of the gap to unresolved V genes and leave the rest unexplained. This sample has about 68,000 clones in its table, and around nine tenths of those were observed once. Over 2% of the sample rests with the top ten. The sequenced sample was CD4+ or CD8+ T cells sorted from blood, obtained in a trial of the OX40 agonist ivuxolimab. These receptors came from an adult with an advanced solid tumor such as melanoma, head and neck, liver or kidney cancer.

The V and J genes are TRBV28 and TRBJ2-5, with D possibly called TRBD1 or TRBD2 (5 bases each). Trimming shortened V by 1 base and J by 6 bases, and 15 bases separated the two germline ends. The CDR3 covers 15 residues. Germline CDR1 reads MDHEN; CDR2 reads SYDVKM. CDR3 nucleotide sequence: TGTGCCAGCAGTTTATACACGAGGGGAATTCAGACCCAGTACTTC. Protein product: CASSLYTRGIQTQYF.

This rearrangement joins TRBV7-8 to TRBJ2-1, with TRBD2 identical over 7 bases. CDR1 and CDR2 (germline): SGHVS, FQNEAQ. CDR3 length equals 15 residues. The V segment lost 6 bases and the J segment 1 base; nucleotides outside the gene matches: 6. Written as DNA, the CDR3 is TGTGCCAGCAGACCAACTAGCGAATCCTACAATGAGCAGTTCTTC. Translating gives CASRPTSESYNEQFF.

V gene TRBV27 combines with J gene TRBJ2-4, with D possibly being TRBD1 (6 bases). The V end lost 5 bases, the J end lost 10 bases, and 18 bases lay between the germline ends. This CDR3 has 14 amino acids. Germline CDR1 MNHEY, CDR2 SMNVEV (reference sequence). The CDR3, as DNA: TGTGCCAGCAGTACCTACTACAGGGTCGGGATTCAGTACTTC. Protein sequence: CASSTYYRVGIQYF.

The chain uses TRBV27 and TRBJ2-1; D perhaps matches TRBD1 (5 bases). The CDR3 has 16 amino acids. From germline, CDR1 is MNHEY and CDR2 SMNVEV (reference sequence). The germline V and J ends were trimmed by 5 bases and 3 bases, with 17 bases remaining between them. Written as DNA, the CDR3 is TGTGCCAGCAGTCCCCTCAAGGGGCCCCACTACAATGAGCAGTTCTTC. This gives the protein CASSPLKGPHYNEQFF.